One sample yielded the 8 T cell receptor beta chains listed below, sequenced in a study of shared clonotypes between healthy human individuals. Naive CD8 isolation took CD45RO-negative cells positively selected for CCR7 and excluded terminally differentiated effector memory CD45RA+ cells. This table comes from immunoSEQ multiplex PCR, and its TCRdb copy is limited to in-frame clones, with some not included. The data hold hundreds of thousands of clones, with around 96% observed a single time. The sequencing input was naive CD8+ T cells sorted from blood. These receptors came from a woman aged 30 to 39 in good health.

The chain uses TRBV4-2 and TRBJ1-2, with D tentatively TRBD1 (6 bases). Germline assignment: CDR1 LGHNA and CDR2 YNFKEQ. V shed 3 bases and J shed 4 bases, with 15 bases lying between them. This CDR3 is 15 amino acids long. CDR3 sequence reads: CASSQTQTGTYGYTF. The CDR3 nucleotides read TGTGCCAGCAGCCAGACCCAAACAGGGACCTATGGCTACACCTTC.

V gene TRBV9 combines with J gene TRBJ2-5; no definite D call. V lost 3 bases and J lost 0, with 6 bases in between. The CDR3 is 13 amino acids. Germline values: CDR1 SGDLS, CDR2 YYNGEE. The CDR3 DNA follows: TGTGCCAGCAGCGGAGTCAACCAAGAGACCCAGTACTTC. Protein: CASSGVNQETQYF. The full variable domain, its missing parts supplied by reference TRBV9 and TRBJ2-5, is DSGVTQTPKHLITATGQRVTLRCSPRSGDLSVYWYQQSLDQGLQFLIQYYNGEERAKGNILERFSAQQFPDLHSELNLSSLELGDSALYFCASSGVNQETQYFGPGTRLLVL.

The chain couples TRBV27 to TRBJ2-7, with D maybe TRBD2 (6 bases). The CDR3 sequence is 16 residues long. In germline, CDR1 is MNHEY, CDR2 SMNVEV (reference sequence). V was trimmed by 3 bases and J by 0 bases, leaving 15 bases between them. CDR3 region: CASSFKAGSYSYEQYF. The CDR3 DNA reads TGTGCCAGCAGTTTTAAGGCGGGATCGTACTCCTACGAGCAGTACTTC.

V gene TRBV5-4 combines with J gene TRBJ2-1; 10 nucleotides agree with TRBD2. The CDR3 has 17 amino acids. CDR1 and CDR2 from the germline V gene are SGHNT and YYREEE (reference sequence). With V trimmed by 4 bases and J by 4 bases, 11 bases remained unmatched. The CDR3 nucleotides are TGTGCCAGCAGCGTTTCTAGCGGGAGACTAATGTACAATGAGCAGTTCTTC. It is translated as CASSVSSGRLMYNEQFF.

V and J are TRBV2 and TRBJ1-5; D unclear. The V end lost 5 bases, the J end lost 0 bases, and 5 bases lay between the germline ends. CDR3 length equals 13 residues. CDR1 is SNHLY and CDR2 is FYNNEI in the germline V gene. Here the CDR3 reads CASSYYSNQPQHF. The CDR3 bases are TGTGCCAGCAGTTACTATAGCAATCAGCCCCAGCATTTT.

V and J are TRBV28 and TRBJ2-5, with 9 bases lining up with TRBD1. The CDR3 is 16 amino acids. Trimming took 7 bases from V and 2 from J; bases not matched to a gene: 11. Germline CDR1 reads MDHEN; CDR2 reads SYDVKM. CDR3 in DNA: TGTGCCAGCACCCTCCGGGACAGGGAACTACAAGAGACCCAGTACTTC. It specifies CASTLRDRELQETQYF. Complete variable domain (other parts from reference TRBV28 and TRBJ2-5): DVKVTQSSRYLVKRTGEKVFLECVQDMDHENMFWYRQDPGLGLRLIYFSYDVKMKEKGDIPEGYSVSREKKERFSLILESASTNQTSMYLCASTLRDRELQETQYFGPGTRLLVL.

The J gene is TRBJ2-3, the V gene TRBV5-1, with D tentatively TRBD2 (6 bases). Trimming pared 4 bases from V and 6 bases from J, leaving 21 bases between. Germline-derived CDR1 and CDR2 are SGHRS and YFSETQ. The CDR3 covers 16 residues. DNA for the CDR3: TGCGCCAGCAGCCCCTGGACTATCGATCCGGGGGATACGCAGTATTTT. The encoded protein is CASSPWTIDPGDTQYF.

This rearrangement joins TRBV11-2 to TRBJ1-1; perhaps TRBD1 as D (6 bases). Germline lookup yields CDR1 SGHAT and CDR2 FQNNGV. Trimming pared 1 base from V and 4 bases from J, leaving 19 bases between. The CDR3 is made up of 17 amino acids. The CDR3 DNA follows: TGTGCCAGCAGCTTAGCCCATCCGGCGGGGGCTCCCACTGAAGCTTTCTTT. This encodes CASSLAHPAGAPTEAFF.